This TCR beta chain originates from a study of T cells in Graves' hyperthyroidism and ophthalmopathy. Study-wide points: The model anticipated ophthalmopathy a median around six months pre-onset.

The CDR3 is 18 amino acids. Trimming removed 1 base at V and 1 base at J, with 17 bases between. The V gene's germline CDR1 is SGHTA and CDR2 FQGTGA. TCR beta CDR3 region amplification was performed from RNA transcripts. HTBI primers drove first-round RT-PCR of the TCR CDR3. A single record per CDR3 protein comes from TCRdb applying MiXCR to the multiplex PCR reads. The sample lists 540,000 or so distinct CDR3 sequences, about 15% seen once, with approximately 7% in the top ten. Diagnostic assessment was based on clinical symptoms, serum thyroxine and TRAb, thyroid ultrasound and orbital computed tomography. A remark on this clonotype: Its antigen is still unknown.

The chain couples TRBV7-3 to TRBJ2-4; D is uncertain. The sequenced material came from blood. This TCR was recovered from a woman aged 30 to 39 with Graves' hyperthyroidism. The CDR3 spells CASSLNSRDTRAKNIQYF. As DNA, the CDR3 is TGTGCCAGCAGCTTAAATAGTAGAGACACCCGGGCCAAAAACATTCAGTACTTC.